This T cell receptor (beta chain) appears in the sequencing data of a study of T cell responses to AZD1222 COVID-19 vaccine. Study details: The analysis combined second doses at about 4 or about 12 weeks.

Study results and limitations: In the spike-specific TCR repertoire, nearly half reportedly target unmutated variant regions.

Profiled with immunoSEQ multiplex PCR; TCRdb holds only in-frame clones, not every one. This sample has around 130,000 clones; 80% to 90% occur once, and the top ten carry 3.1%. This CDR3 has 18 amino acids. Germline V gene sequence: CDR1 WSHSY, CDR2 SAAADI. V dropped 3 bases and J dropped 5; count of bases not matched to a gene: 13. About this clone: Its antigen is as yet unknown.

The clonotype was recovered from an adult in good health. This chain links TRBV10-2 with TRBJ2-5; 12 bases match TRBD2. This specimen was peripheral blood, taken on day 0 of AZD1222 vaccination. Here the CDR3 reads CASSEGLAGNYPGETQYF. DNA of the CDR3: TGCGCCAGCAGTGAAGGACTAGCGGGGAACTATCCGGGGGAGACCCAGTACTTC.